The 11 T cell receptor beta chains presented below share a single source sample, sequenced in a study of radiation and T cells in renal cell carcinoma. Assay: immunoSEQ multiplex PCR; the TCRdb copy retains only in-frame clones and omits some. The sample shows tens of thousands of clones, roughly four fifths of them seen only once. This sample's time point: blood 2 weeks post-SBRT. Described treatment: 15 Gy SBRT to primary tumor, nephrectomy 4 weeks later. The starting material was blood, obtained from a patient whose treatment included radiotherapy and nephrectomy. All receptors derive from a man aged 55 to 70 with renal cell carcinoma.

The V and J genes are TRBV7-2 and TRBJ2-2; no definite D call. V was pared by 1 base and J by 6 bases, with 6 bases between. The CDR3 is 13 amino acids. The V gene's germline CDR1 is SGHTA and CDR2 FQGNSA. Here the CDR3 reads CASSLVRPGELFF. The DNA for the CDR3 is TGTGCCAGCAGCTTAGTCCGTCCCGGGGAGCTGTTTTTT. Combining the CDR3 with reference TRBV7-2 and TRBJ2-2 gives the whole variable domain GAGVSQSPSNKVTEKGKDVELRCDPISGHTALYWYRQSLGQGLEFLIYFQGNSAPDKSGLPSDRFSAERTGGSVSTLTIQRTQQEDSAVYLCASSLVRPGELFFGEGSRLTVL.

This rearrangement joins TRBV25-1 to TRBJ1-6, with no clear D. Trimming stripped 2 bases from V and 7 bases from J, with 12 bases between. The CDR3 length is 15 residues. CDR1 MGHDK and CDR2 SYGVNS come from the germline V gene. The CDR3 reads CASSETGLGNSPLHF. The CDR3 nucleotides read TGTGCCAGCAGTGAAACTGGGCTTGGGAATTCACCCCTCCACTTT. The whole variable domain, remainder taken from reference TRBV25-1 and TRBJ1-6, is EADIYQTPRYLVIGTGKKITLECSQTMGHDKMYWYQQDPGMELHLIHYSYGVNSTEKGDLSSESTVSRIRTEHFPLTLESARPSHTSQYLCASSETGLGNSPLHFGNGTRLTVT.

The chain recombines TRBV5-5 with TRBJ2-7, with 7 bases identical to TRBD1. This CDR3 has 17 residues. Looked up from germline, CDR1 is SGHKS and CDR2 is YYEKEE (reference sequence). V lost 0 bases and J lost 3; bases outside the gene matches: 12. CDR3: CASSLEEPGTDIYEQYF. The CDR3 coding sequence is TGTGCCAGCAGCTTGGAGGAGCCCGGGACAGACATCTACGAGCAGTACTTC.

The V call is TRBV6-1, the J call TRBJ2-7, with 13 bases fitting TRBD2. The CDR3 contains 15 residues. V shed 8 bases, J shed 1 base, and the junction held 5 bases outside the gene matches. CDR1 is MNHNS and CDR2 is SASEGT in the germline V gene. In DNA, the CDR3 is TGTGCCAGCCGTGGACTAGCGGGGGTTTCCTACGAGCAGTACTTC. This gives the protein CASRGLAGVSYEQYF.

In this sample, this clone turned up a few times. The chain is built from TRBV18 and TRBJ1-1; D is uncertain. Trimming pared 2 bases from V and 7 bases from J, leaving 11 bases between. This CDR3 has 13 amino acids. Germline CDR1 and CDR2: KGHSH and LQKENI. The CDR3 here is CASSPVGRREAFF. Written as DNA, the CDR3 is TGTGCCAGCTCACCAGTCGGCAGGCGTGAAGCTTTCTTT. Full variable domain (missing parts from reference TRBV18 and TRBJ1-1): NAGVMQNPRHLVRRRGQEARLRCSPMKGHSHVYWYRQLPEEGLKFMVYLQKENIIDESGMPKERFSAEFPKEGPSILRIQQVVRGDSAAYFCASSPVGRREAFFGQGTRLTVV.

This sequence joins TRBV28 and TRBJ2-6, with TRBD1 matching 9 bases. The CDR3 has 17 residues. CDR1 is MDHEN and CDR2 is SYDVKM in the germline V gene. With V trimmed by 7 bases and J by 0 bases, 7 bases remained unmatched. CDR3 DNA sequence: TGTGCCAGCAAAAGCGACAGGGGGAGCTCTGGGGCCAACGTCCTGACTTTC. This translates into CASKSDRGSSGANVLTF. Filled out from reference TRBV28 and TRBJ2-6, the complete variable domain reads DVKVTQSSRYLVKRTGEKVFLECVQDMDHENMFWYRQDPGLGLRLIYFSYDVKMKEKGDIPEGYSVSREKKERFSLILESASTNQTSMYLCASKSDRGSSGANVLTFGAGSRLTVL.

In DNA form, the CDR3 reads TGCGCCAGCAGCTTAGACTTGACGGCACTCTATGGCTACACCTTC. It specifies CASSLDLTALYGYTF. This chain connects TRBV5-1 to TRBJ1-2; D uncertain. The germline V gene encodes CDR1 SGHRS and CDR2 YFSETQ. The V end lost 2 bases, the J end lost 4 bases, and 15 bases lay between the germline ends. The CDR3 length is 15 residues.

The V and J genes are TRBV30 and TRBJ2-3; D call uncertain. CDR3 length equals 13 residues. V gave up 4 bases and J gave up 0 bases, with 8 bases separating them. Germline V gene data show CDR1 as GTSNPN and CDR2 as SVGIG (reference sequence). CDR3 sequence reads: CAWIEDSTDTQYF. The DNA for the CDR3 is TGTGCCTGGATTGAGGACAGCACAGATACGCAGTATTTT.

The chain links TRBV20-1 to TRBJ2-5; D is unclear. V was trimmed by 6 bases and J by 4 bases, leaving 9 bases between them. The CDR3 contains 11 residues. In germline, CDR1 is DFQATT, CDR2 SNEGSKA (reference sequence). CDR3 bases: TGCAGTGCCGGGCAGCGAGAGACCCAGTACTTC. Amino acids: CSAGQRETQYF.

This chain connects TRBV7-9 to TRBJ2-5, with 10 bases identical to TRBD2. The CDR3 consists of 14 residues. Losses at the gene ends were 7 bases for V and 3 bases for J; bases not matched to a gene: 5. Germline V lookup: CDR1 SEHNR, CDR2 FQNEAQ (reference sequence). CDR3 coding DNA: TGTGCCAGCAAAAGCGGGGGGGCTGAAGAGACCCAGTACTTC. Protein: CASKSGGAEETQYF.

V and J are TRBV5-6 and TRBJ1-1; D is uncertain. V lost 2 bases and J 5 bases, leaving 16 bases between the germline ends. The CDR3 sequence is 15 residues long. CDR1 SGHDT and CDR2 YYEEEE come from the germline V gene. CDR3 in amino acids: CASSFYGNPGTEAFF. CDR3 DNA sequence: TGTGCCAGCAGCTTTTACGGGAACCCGGGGACTGAAGCTTTCTTT.